This T cell receptor beta chain is from a study of cytomegalovirus exposure and HLA in healthy donors. The CDR3 sequence is 14 residues long. V lost 0 bases, J lost 2 bases, and 7 bases lay in between. The V gene's germline CDR1 is MGHRA and CDR2 YSYEKL. Researchers ran the PCR with 60 Vbeta and 13 Jbeta primers. The data were produced by immunoSEQ multiplex PCR, yet TCRdb's version contains in-frame clones alone and is incomplete. The table shows 140,000 or so clones, with roughly three quarters occurring only once. J is TRBJ1-2 and V is TRBV4-1; D unclear. This clonotype was obtained from a woman between 35 and 50 years old in good health and CMV-seronegative. Input material: PBMCs. As DNA, the CDR3 is TGCGCCAGCAGCCAAGATGGCATAAACTATGGCTACACCTTC. This codes for CASSQDGINYGYTF.